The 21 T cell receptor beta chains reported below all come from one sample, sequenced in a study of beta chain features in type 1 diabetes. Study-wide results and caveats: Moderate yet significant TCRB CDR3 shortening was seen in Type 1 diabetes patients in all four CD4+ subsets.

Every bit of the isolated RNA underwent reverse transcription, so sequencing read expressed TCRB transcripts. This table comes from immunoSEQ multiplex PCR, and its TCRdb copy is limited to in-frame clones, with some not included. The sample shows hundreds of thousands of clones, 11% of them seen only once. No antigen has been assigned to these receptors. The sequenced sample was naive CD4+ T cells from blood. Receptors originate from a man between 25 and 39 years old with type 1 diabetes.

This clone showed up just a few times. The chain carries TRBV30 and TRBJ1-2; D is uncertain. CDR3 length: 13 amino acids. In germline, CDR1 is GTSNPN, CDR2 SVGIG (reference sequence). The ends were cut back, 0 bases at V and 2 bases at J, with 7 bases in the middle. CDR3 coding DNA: TGTGCCTGGAGTGTAAATCTGAACTATGGCTACACCTTC. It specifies CAWSVNLNYGYTF.

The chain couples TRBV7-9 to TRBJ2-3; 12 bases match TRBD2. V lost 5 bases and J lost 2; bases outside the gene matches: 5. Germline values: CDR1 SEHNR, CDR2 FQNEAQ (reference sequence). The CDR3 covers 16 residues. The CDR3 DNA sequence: TGTGCCAGCAGCCACGGACTAGCGGGACCCACAGATACGCAGTATTTT. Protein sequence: CASSHGLAGPTDTQYF.

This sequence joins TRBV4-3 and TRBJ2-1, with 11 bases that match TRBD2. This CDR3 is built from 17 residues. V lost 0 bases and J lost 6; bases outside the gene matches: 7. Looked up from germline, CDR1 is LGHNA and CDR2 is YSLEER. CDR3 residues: CASSQEGVAGGRNEQFF. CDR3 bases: TGCGCCAGCAGCCAAGAGGGGGTAGCGGGGGGGCGCAATGAGCAGTTCTTC.

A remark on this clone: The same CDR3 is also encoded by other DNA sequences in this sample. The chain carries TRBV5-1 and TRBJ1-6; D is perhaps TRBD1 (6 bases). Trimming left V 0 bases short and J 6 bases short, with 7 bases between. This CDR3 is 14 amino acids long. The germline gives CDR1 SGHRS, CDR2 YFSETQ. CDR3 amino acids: CASSLGTANSPLHF. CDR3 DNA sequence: TGCGCCAGCAGCTTGGGGACAGCTAATTCACCCCTCCACTTT.

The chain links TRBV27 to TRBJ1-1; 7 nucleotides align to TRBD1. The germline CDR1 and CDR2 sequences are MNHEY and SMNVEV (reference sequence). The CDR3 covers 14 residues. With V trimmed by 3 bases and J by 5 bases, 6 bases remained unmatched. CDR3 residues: CASSFRGRWTEAFF. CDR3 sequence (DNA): TGTGCCAGCAGTTTTAGGGGGCGATGGACTGAAGCTTTCTTT.

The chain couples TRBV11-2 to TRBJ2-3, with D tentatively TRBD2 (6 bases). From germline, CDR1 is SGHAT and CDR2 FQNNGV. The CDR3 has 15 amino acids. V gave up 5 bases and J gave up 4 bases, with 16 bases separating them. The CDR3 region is CASSPRRGRADTQYF. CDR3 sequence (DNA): TGTGCCAGCAGCCCGAGGAGGGGACGAGCAGATACGCAGTATTTT.

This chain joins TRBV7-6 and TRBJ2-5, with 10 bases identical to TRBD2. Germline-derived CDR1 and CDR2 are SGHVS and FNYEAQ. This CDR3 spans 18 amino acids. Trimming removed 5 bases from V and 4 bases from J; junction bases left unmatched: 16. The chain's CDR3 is CASSHGRAPSGGGETQYF. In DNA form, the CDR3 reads TGTGCCAGCAGCCACGGGCGGGCGCCTAGCGGGGGCGGAGAGACCCAGTACTTC.

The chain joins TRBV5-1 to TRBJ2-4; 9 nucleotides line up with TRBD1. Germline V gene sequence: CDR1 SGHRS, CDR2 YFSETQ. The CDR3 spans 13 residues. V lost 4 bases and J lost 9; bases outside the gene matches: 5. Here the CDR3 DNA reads TGCGCCAGCAGCCAGGGACAGGGAGGCATTCAGTACTTC. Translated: CASSQGQGGIQYF.

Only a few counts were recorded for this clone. The CDR3 coding sequence is TGTGCCAGCAGCCCTCGATTGAGGGAGGGCACTGAAGCTTTCTTT. This gives the protein CASSPRLREGTEAFF. The J gene is TRBJ1-1, the V gene TRBV7-2; D not resolved. The CDR3 length is 15 residues. Trimming pared 5 bases from V and 4 bases from J, leaving 17 bases between. Germline V gene lookup returns CDR1 SGHTA and CDR2 FQGNSA.

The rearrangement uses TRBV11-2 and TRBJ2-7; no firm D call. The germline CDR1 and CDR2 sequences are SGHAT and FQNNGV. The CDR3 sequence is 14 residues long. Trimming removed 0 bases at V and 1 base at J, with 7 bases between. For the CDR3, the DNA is TGTGCCAGCAGCTTAGAGGAACAGTCCTACGAGCAGTACTTC. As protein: CASSLEEQSYEQYF. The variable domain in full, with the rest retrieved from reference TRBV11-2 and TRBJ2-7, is EAGVAQSPRYKIIEKRQSVAFWCNPISGHATLYWYQQILGQGPKLLIQFQNNGVVDDSQLPKDRFSAERLKGVDSTLKIQPAKLEDSAVYLCASSLEEQSYEQYFGPGTRLTVT.

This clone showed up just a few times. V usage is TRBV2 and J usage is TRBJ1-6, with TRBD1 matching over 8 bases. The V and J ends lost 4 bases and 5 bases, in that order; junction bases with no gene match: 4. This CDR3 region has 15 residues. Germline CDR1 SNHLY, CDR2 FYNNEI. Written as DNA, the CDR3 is TGTGCCAGCAGTGGAGACAGGGGCCATAATTCACCCCTCCACTTT. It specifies CASSGDRGHNSPLHF.

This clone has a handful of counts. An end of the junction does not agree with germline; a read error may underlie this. The CDR3 DNA reads as TGTGCCAGCAGCTTAGGACAGGGTAGCCATCAGCCCCAGCATTTT. Encoded protein: CASSLGQGSHQPQHF. This chain connects TRBV7-2 to TRBJ1-5, with 7 bases matching TRBD1. The CDR3 extends over 15 amino acids. Germline V gene data show CDR1 as SGHTA and CDR2 as FQGNSA.

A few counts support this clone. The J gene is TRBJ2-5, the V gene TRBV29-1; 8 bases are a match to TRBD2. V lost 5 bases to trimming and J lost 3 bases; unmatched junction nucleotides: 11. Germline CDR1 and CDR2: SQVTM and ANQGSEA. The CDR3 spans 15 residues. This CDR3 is CSVRVSFSGKETQYF. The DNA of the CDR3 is TGCAGCGTTCGGGTCTCTTTTAGCGGGAAAGAGACCCAGTACTTC.

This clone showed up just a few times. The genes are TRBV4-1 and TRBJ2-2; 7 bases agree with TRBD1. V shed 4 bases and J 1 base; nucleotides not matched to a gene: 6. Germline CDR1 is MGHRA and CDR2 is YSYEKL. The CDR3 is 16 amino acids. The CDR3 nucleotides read TGCGCCAGCAGCCTCTCCGGGACAGTGAACACCGGGGAGCTGTTTTTT. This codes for CASSLSGTVNTGELFF.

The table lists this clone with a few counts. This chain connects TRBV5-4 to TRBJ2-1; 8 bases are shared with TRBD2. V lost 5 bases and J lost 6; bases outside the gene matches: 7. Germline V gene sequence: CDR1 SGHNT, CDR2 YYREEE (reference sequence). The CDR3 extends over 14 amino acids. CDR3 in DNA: TGTGCCAGCAGTTGGACTAGCCGTCCCAATGAGCAGTTCTTC. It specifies CASSWTSRPNEQFF. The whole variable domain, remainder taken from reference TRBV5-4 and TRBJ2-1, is ETGVTQSPTHLIKTRGQQVTLRCSSQSGHNTVSWYQQALGQGPQFIFQYYREEENGRGNFPPRFSGLQFPNYSSELNVNALELDDSALYLCASSWTSRPNEQFFGPGTRLTVL.

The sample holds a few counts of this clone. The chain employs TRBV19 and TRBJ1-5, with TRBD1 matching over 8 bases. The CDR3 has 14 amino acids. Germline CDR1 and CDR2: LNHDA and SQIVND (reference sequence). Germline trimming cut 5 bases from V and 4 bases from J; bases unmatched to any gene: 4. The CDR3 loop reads CASSLRTGNQPQHF. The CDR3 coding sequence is TGTGCCAGTAGTCTCCGGACAGGGAATCAGCCCCAGCATTTT.

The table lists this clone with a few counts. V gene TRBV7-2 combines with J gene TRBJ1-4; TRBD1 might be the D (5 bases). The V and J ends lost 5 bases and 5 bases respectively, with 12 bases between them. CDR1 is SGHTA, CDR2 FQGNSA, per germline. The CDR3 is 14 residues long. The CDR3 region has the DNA TGTGCCAGCAGCCCCCCGGGGGTGAATGAAAAACTGTTTTTT. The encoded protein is CASSPPGVNEKLFF.

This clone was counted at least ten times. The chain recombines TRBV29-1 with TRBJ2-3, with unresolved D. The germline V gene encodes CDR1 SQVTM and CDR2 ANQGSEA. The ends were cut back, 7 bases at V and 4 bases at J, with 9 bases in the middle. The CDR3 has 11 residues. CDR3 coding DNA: TGCAGCGCTACCGAGGCAGATACGCAGTATTTT. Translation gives CSATEADTQYF.

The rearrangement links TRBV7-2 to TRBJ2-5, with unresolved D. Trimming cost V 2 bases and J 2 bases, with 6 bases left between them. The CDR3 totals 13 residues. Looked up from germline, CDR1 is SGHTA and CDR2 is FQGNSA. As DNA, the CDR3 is TGTGCCAGCAGCTTAAGTACACAAGAGACCCAGTACTTC. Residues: CASSLSTQETQYF.

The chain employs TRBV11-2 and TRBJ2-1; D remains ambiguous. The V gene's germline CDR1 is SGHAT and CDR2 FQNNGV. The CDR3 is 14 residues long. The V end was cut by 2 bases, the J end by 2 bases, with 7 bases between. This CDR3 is CASSLMSAYNEQFF. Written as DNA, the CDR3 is TGTGCCAGCAGCTTAATGAGCGCCTACAATGAGCAGTTCTTC.

In nucleotides, the CDR3 is TGTGCCAGCTCCCGTGGACAGAGTTACGAGCAGTACTTC. Translated, it gives CASSRGQSYEQYF. The chain employs TRBV11-2 and TRBJ2-7; D possibly corresponds to TRBD1 (6 bases). Trimming left V 8 bases short and J 4 bases short, with 15 bases between. CDR3 length equals 13 residues. The germline gives CDR1 SGHAT, CDR2 FQNNGV.